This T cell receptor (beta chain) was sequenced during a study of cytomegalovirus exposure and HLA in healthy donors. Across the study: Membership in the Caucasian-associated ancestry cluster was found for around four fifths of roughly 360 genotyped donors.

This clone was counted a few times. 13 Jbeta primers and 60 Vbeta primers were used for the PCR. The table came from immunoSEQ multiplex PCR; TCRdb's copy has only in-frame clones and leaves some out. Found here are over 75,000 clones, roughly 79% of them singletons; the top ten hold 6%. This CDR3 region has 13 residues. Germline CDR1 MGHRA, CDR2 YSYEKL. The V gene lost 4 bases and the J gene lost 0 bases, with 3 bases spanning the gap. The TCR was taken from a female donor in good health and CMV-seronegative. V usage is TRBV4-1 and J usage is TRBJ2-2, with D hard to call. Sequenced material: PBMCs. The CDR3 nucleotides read TGCGCCAGCAGCCCCTCGAACACCGGGGAGCTGTTTTTT. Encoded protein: CASSPSNTGELFF.